Given below is one T cell receptor (beta chain) in context. Its target is unknown. The sample is drawn from a study of Ad26.COV2.S vaccination and SARS-CoV-2 variants. For the study at large: Participants got Ad26.COV2.S intramuscularly, once or twice 56 days apart. Regarding the study as a whole: Spike-specific TCR breadth in vaccine recipients exceeded that seen in placebo recipients. Total T cell responses, in the TCR breadth and depth analyses, may have been underestimated.

Assay: immunoSEQ multiplex PCR; the TCRdb copy retains only in-frame clones and omits some. This table has under 400,000 clones, more than 75% appearing once. Germline assignment: CDR1 SEHNR and CDR2 FQNEAQ (reference sequence). The V and J ends lost 5 bases and 11 bases, in that order; junction bases with no gene match: 17. CDR3 length: 16 amino acids. Regarding treatment: roughly 18 received Ad26.COV2.S at low or high dose, single or two shots; about 5 received placebo; per-sample allocation not given. After the first vaccine or placebo injection, samples were drawn on day 63. An 18-55-year-old adult in Boston served as donor.

The chain carries TRBV7-9 and TRBJ1-2; 10 nucleotides match TRBD1. Sequencing was performed on peripheral blood, taken in a trial of Ad26.COV2.S vaccine versus placebo. The receptor's source is a person between 18 and 65 years old who received the Ad26.COV2.S COVID-19 vaccine or a placebo. The CDR3 sequence is CASSTRTGGTLRGYTF. CDR3 DNA sequence: TGTGCCAGCAGCACCCGGACAGGGGGGACCCTTAGGGGGTACACCTTC.